These T cell receptor beta chains were read from a single sample in a study of cytomegalovirus exposure and HLA in healthy donors. Repertoires were generated with immunoSEQ multiplex PCR, while TCRdb's copy carries only in-frame clones and drops some. The data contain 75,000 to 100,000 clones, around 80% of them singletons. Sequencing was performed on PBMCs. Every receptor here comes from a man between 40 and 49 years old in good health and CMV-seropositive. Both conserved end residues are part of each CDR3. A D gene is named only where the DNA matches it firmly. Expanded clones get a size class; other rows say once, few or many, or leave the size out.

V gene	CDR3 length	J gene	D gene	clone size	CDR3 DNA	CDR3 protein
TRBV18	14	TRBJ1-5	.	.	TGTGCCAGCTCACCTCAGGGTAGGAGTCAGCCCCAGCATTTT	CASSPQGRSQPQHF
TRBV11-2	16	TRBJ2-7	.	.	TGTGCCAGCAGCTCAGAGATGTTACAGGGAAACTACGAGCAGTACTTC	CASSSEMLQGNYEQYF
TRBV7-6	15	TRBJ2-3	TRBD2	.	TGTGCCAGCAGCTTAGTTCTAGCGGGGGGCGATACGCAGTATTTT	CASSLVLAGGDTQYF
TRBV28	12	TRBJ2-7	TRBD2	.	TGTGCCACCTTAGCGGGTGACTACGAGCAGTACTTC	CATLAGDYEQYF
TRBV6-1	17	TRBJ1-5	.	.	TGTGCCAGCAGTCAAGCTATACGGGTTCAGAGCAATCAGCCCCAGCATTTT	CASSQAIRVQSNQPQHF
TRBV19	14	TRBJ1-1	.	.	TGTGCCAGTACGAGGGGGAGCATGAACACTGAAGCTTTCTTT	CASTRGSMNTEAFF
TRBV5-1	14	TRBJ1-1	TRBD1	once	TGCGCCAGCAGCGAACAGGGGGTGGGAACTGAAGCTTTCTTT	CASSEQGVGTEAFF
TRBV7-9	13	TRBJ2-7	TRBD2	.	TGTGCCAGCAGCTCTAGCGGGGGCTACGAGCAGTACTTC	CASSSSGGYEQYF
TRBV28	16	TRBJ2-1	.	.	TGTGCCAGCAGCAACCGGGACACCCGGAACTACAATGAGCAGTTCTTC	CASSNRDTRNYNEQFF
TRBV6-6	16	TRBJ1-1	TRBD1	.	TGTGCCAGCAGTTACTCGAGAGGAGGGGGCATCACTGAAGCTTTCTTT	CASSYSRGGGITEAFF
TRBV7-9	12	TRBJ2-7	TRBD1	.	TGTGCCAGCAGCCGACAGGGTTACGAGCAGTACTTC	CASSRQGYEQYF
TRBV28	14	TRBJ1-5	.	few	TGTGCCAGCAGTTTGAGTTATAGCAATCAGCCCCAGCATTTT	CASSLSYSNQPQHF
TRBV5-5	13	TRBJ1-1	.	.	TGTGCCAGCAGCCCAAGCCTCAATGAGAGAGCTTTCTTT	CASSPSLNERAFF
TRBV9	16	TRBJ2-5	TRBD2	.	TGTGCCAGCAGCCCTGGGAGGGCCGCAAGGGGTGAGACCCAGTACTTC	CASSPGRAARGETQYF
TRBV6-5	12	TRBJ2-7	.	.	TGTGCCAGCAGGAACGACAGAGACGAGCAGTACTTC	CASRNDRDEQYF
TRBV5-1	14	TRBJ2-4	.	.	TGCGCCAGCAGCTTGGCCGTCGGGAGAGACATTCAGTACTTC	CASSLAVGRDIQYF
TRBV18	14	TRBJ2-7	.	.	TGTGCCAGCTCACCACGCTCGGGAGCATACGAGCAGTACTTC	CASSPRSGAYEQYF
TRBV19	17	TRBJ2-2	TRBD1	once	TGTGCCAGTAGTATTTGGGGACAGGGAAAGGGGACCGGGGAGCTGTTTTTT	CASSIWGQGKGTGELFF
TRBV6-5	13	TRBJ1-2	TRBD1	.	TGTGCCAGCAGCTCAACAGGGGCACGTGGCTACACCTTC	CASSSTGARGYTF
TRBV14	13	TRBJ1-1	.	once	TGTGCCAGCAGCCAAGAGAGTAACACTGAAGCTTTCTTT	CASSQESNTEAFF
TRBV19	11	TRBJ1-5	.	.	TGTGCCAGTAGTCTCGAGGGACCCCAGCATTTT	CASSLEGPQHF
TRBV5-1	15	TRBJ2-5	TRBD2	.	TGCGCCAGCAGCTTGGGGCAGGGAGGGCCTCAGACCCAGTACTTC	CASSLGQGGPQTQYF
TRBV11-1	18	TRBJ1-3	.	.	TGTGCCAGCAGCTTAGATGGACAGACAGCTTACTCTGGAAACACCATATATTTT	CASSLDGQTAYSGNTIYF
TRBV13	15	TRBJ1-2	TRBD1	.	TGTGCCAGCAGCTTAAAAGTCAGGGGGGACTATGGCTACACCTTC	CASSLKVRGDYGYTF
TRBV27	15	TRBJ2-7	TRBD1	.	TGTGCCAGCAGTCACACAGGGGGCGTCGACTACGAGCAGTACTTC	CASSHTGGVDYEQYF
TRBV6-1	19	TRBJ1-1	.	.	TGTGCCAGCAGTGAAGCAACAGGGTTGAGTAGGTGGTTGGTCACTGAAGCTTTCTTT	CASSEATGLSRWLVTEAFF
TRBV2	13	TRBJ1-5	.	once	TGTGCCAGCAGCCGGGACACCAATCAGCCCCAGCATTTT	CASSRDTNQPQHF
TRBV5-4	13	TRBJ2-5	TRBD1	.	TGTGCCAGCAGCGACAGGGTCGGAGAGACCCAGTACTTC	CASSDRVGETQYF
TRBV11-2	13	TRBJ2-7	.	few	TGTGCCAGCAGCCAAGACAGGTGGTACGAGCAGTACTTC	CASSQDRWYEQYF
TRBV5-4	16	TRBJ2-1	TRBD2	.	TGTGCCAGCAGCGGAATGACTAGCGGGAGGGCCAGTGAGCAGTTCTTC	CASSGMTSGRASEQFF
TRBV28	17	TRBJ2-7	TRBD2	.	TGTGCCAGCAGTTTCCCCGGCGGGCTAGCGGTCTCCTACGAGCAGTACTTC	CASSFPGGLAVSYEQYF
TRBV4-2	14	TRBJ2-1	TRBD2	.	TGTGCCAGCAGGGGACTAGCTAACTACAATGAGCAGTTCTTC	CASRGLANYNEQFF
TRBV21-1	16	TRBJ2-4	.	.	TGTGCCAGCAGCAAAGACCGCATCGGGGGTCTACTTCGTCAGTACTTC	CASSKDRIGGLLRQYF
TRBV9	14	TRBJ2-1	TRBD2	.	TGTGCCAGCAGCAGTAGCGGGGGGTACAATGAGCAGTTCTTC	CASSSSGGYNEQFF
TRBV15	14	TRBJ1-2	.	.	TGTGCCACCAGCAGAGATGGGGCGGGGAGCAGCTACACCTTC	CATSRDGAGSSYTF